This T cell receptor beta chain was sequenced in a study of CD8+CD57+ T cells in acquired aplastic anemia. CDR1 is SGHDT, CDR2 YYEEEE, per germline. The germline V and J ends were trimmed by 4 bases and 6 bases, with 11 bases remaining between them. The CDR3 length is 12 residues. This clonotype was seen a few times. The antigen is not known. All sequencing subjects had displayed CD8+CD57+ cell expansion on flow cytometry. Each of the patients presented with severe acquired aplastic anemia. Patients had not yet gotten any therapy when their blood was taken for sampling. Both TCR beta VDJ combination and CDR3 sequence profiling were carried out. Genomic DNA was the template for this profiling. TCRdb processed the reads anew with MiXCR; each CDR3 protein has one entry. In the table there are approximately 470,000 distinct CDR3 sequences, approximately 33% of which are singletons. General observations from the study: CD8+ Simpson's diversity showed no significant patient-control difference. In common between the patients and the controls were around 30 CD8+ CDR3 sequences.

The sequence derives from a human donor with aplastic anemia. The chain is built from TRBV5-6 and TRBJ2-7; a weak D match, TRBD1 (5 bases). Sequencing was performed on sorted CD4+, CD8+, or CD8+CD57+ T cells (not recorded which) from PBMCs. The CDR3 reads CASSQGLLEQYF. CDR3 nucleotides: TGTGCCAGCAGCCAGGGTTTGCTCGAGCAGTACTTC.